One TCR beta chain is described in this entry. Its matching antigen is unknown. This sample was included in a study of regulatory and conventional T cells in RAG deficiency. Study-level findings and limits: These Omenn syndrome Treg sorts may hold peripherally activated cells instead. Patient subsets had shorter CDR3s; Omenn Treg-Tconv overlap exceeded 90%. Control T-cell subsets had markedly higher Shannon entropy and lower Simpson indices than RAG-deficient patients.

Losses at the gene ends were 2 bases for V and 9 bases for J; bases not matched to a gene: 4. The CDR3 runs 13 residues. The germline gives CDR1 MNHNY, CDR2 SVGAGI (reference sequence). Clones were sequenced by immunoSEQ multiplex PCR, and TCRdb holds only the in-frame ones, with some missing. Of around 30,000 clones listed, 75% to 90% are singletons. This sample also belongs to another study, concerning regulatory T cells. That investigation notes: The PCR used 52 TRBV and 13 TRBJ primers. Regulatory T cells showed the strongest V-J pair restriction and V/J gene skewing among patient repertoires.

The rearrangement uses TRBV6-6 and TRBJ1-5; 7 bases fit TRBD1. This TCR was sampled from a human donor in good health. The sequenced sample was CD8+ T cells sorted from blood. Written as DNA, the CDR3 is TGTGCCAGCAGTTACGGAGGGGGCTGGCCCCAGCATTTT. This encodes CASSYGGGWPQHF.